One and the same sample provided the 26 T cell receptor beta chains below, sequenced in a study of shared clonotypes between healthy human individuals. Sequenced by immunoSEQ multiplex PCR; TCRdb stores in-frame clones only, minus some. The table has 550,000 to 800,000 clones, 90% seen once. What was sequenced was memory CD8+ T cells from PBMCs. Subset specified: CD45RO+ cells pooled with CCR7-negative TemRA cells. The receptors stem from a man between 18 and 29 years old in good health. Some clones in this sample may be carry-over from other donors' samples.

The J gene is TRBJ2-7, the V gene TRBV14, with TRBD2 as a possible D gene (5 bases). Deletions cut 4 bases from V and 5 bases from J, with 12 bases between. Germline V lookup: CDR1 SGHDN, CDR2 FVKESK. This CDR3 is built from 13 residues. The CDR3: CASSPRGLNEQYF. CDR3 sequence (DNA): TGTGCCAGCAGCCCTCGCGGGCTGAACGAGCAGTACTTC.

The CDR3 here is CASSSQWRENGNIQYF. As DNA, the CDR3 is TGTGCCAGTAGTAGCCAATGGCGGGAGAATGGCAACATTCAGTACTTC. V gene TRBV19 combines with J gene TRBJ2-4; TRBD2 matches 7 bases. CDR1 is LNHDA and CDR2 is SQIVND in the germline V gene (reference sequence). Trimming cost V 4 bases and J 7 bases; bases outside gene matches: 13. The length of the CDR3 is 16 residues.

The chain joins TRBV28 to TRBJ2-1; 10 nucleotides agree with TRBD2. The CDR3 contains 15 residues. Germline CDR1 reads MDHEN; CDR2 reads SYDVKM. V dropped 5 bases and J dropped 4; count of bases not matched to a gene: 5. The CDR3 nucleotides read TGTGCCAGCAGTCAGACTAGCGGGTTATACAATGAGCAGTTCTTC. It encodes CASSQTSGLYNEQFF.

The J gene is TRBJ2-7, the V gene TRBV9, with D tentatively TRBD2 (6 bases). CDR3 length equals 16 residues. Per the germline V gene, CDR1 is SGDLS and CDR2 is YYNGEE. Trimming left V 2 bases short and J 2 bases short, with 17 bases between. DNA for the CDR3: TGTGCCAGCAGCGTGGGCACCGGGACTCGCGCCTACGAGCAGTACTTC. Translating gives CASSVGTGTRAYEQYF. The full variable domain, with the rest looked up from reference TRBV9 and TRBJ2-7, is DSGVTQTPKHLITATGQRVTLRCSPRSGDLSVYWYQQSLDQGLQFLIQYYNGEERAKGNILERFSAQQFPDLHSELNLSSLELGDSALYFCASSVGTGTRAYEQYFGPGTRLTVT.

This clone was seen a single time. The V call is TRBV19, the J call TRBJ1-5; D is ambiguous. Germline assignment: CDR1 LNHDA and CDR2 SQIVND (reference sequence). The V end was cut by 2 bases, the J end by 3 bases, with 11 bases between. The CDR3 spans 15 residues. This CDR3 reads CASSIIRGFNQPQHF. CDR3 DNA sequence: TGTGCCAGTAGTATAATCCGGGGTTTCAATCAGCCCCAGCATTTT.

The chain employs TRBV10-1 and TRBJ2-7; TRBD1 matches at 10 bases. Germline CDR1 is WNHNN and CDR2 is SYGVQD (reference sequence). With 4 bases clipped from V and 5 bases from J, the junction kept 5 bases outside the gene matches. The CDR3 runs 14 residues. CDR3 in amino acids: CASSAGTGVDEQYF. As DNA, the CDR3 is TGCGCCAGCAGTGCCGGGACAGGGGTAGACGAGCAGTACTTC.

CDR3 loop: CASSPPSHTEAFF. The CDR3 DNA sequence: TGTGCCAGCAGCCCACCCAGTCACACTGAAGCTTTCTTT. The chain carries TRBV7-9 and TRBJ1-1; no reliable D call. Trimming removed 5 bases from V and 3 bases from J, with 10 bases in between. The CDR3 has 13 amino acids. Germline-derived CDR1 and CDR2 are SEHNR and FQNEAQ (reference sequence). The entire variable domain, with the rest obtained from reference TRBV7-9 and TRBJ1-1, is as follows: DTGVSQNPRHKITKRGQNVTFRCDPISEHNRLYWYRQTLGQGPEFLTYFQNEAQLEKSRLLSDRFSAERPKGSFSTLEIQRTEQGDSAMYLCASSPPSHTEAFFGQGTRLTVV.

Concerning this clone: This sample also contains other DNA sequences that code for the same CDR3. J is TRBJ2-1 and V is TRBV29-1; D remains ambiguous. From germline, CDR1 is SQVTM and CDR2 ANQGSEA. V was clipped by 6 bases and J by 4 bases, with 4 bases between them. The CDR3 has 10 residues. CDR3 coding DNA: TGCAGCGTATCTTACAATGAGCAGTTCTTC. Translated, it gives CSVSYNEQFF.

The chain couples TRBV15 to TRBJ1-1, with D perhaps TRBD1 (5 bases). Per germline, CDR1 LNHNV and CDR2 YYDKDF (reference sequence). The CDR3 sequence is 16 residues long. V lost 0 bases to trimming and J lost 4 bases, with 15 bases between them. For the CDR3, the DNA is TGTGCCACCAGCAGAGATCTGGGGACCGAGGGCACTGAAGCTTTCTTT. Amino acids: CATSRDLGTEGTEAFF. Combining the CDR3 with reference TRBV15 and TRBJ1-1 gives the whole variable domain DAMVIQNPRYQVTQFGKPVTLSCSQTLNHNVMYWYQQKSSQAPKLLFHYYDKDFNNEADTPDNFQSRRPNTSFCFLDIRSPGLGDTAMYLCATSRDLGTEGTEAFFGQGTRLTVV.

This clone was seen only a few times. V usage is TRBV21-1 and J usage is TRBJ2-4. TRBV21-1 is noted as a pseudogene. This CDR3 has 17 residues. Written as DNA, the CDR3 is TGTGCCAGCAGCGAGCCTATTTTCGGCCTGGGCAAAAACATTCAGTACTTC. Protein product: CASSEPIFGLGKNIQYF.

This chain joins TRBV5-1 and TRBJ2-7, with 11 nucleotides matching TRBD1. The germline V gene has CDR1 SGHRS and CDR2 YFSETQ. J was trimmed by 4 bases and V by 2 bases; bases with no gene match: 8. The CDR3 extends over 16 amino acids. The CDR3 DNA reads TGCGCCAGCAGCTTAGTCCCCGGGACAGGGGGGTACGAGCAGTACTTC. As protein: CASSLVPGTGGYEQYF.

This chain connects TRBV18 to TRBJ2-1, with D possibly TRBD1 on 6 matching bases. Germline V CDR1 and CDR2: KGHSH, LQKENI. Between the trimmed V and J ends, which lost 2 bases and 10 bases, there was a span of 18 bases. The CDR3 spans 15 residues. CDR3 nucleotide sequence: TGTGCCAGCTCACCAGTAAGGACAGTGGTGGGGGAGCAGTTCTTC. Its translation is CASSPVRTVVGEQFF. Complete variable domain (other parts from reference TRBV18 and TRBJ2-1): NAGVMQNPRHLVRRRGQEARLRCSPMKGHSHVYWYRQLPEEGLKFMVYLQKENIIDESGMPKERFSAEFPKEGPSILRIQQVVRGDSAAYFCASSPVRTVVGEQFFGPGTRLTVL.

The chain has TRBV19 and TRBJ2-1; TRBD1 matches 8 bases. Germline trimming cut 5 bases from V and 5 bases from J; bases unmatched to any gene: 8. Germline CDR1 and CDR2: LNHDA and SQIVND (reference sequence). CDR3 length equals 15 residues. DNA of the CDR3: TGTGCCAGTAGTGCCGGACAGGGAAGGGACAATGAGCAGTTCTTC. Protein: CASSAGQGRDNEQFF. Using reference TRBV19 and TRBJ2-1 for the parts outside the CDR3, the full variable domain is DGGITQSPKYLFRKEGQNVTLSCEQNLNHDAMYWYRQDPGQGLRLIYYSQIVNDFQKGDIAEGYSVSREKKESFPLTVTSAQKNPTAFYLCASSAGQGRDNEQFFGPGTRLTVL.

This clone appeared a single time. This chain connects TRBV7-2 to TRBJ2-7, with a possible D match to TRBD2 (6 bases). Deletions cut 4 bases from V and 1 base from J, with 14 bases between. The germline V gene encodes CDR1 SGHTA and CDR2 FQGNSA. The CDR3 loop spans 15 amino acids. The chain's CDR3 is CASSSMVGGSYEQYF. In DNA, the CDR3 is TGTGCCAGCAGCTCCATGGTCGGGGGTTCCTACGAGCAGTACTTC.

The rearrangement uses TRBV7-9 and TRBJ1-2; a weak D match, TRBD1 (5 bases). Trimming left V 7 bases short and J 1 base short, with 7 bases between. CDR3 length: 12 amino acids. Germline V gene data show CDR1 as SEHNR and CDR2 as FQNEAQ (reference sequence). In nucleotides, the CDR3 is TGTGCCAGCACCCAGGGTAACTATGGCTACACCTTC. Its protein product is CASTQGNYGYTF.

V and J are TRBV27 and TRBJ2-1, with TRBD1 matching over 7 bases. V lost 1 base to trimming and J lost 3 bases; unmatched junction nucleotides: 3. Germline V gene sequence: CDR1 MNHEY, CDR2 SMNVEV (reference sequence). This CDR3 has 15 residues. CDR3 in amino acids: CASSLWPGGYNEQFF. In DNA form, the CDR3 reads TGTGCCAGCAGTTTATGGCCAGGGGGCTACAATGAGCAGTTCTTC.

This chain connects TRBV28 to TRBJ1-4; TRBD1 is a possible D gene (6 bases). The CDR3 has 15 amino acids. Trimming removed 5 bases at V and 4 bases at J, with 14 bases between. The germline gives CDR1 MDHEN, CDR2 SYDVKM. As DNA, the CDR3 is TGTGCCAGCAGTCTGCCGGGACAACTTAATGAAAAACTGTTTTTT. Translating it yields CASSLPGQLNEKLFF.

This clone was seen more than once but under ten times. The DNA of the CDR3 is TGCAGCGGCCTGTGGGCGGAGGGGGATGAGCAGTTCTTC. Protein product: CSGLWAEGDEQFF. The chain uses TRBV29-1 and TRBJ2-1; TRBD1 or TRBD2 may be the D gene (6 bases each). In germline, CDR1 is SQVTM, CDR2 ANQGSEA. The V end was cut by 7 bases, the J end by 8 bases, with 18 bases between. This CDR3 comprises 13 residues.

This chain joins TRBV29-1 and TRBJ1-1; D unresolved. The germline V gene encodes CDR1 SQVTM and CDR2 ANQGSEA. This CDR3 is 11 amino acids long. Deletions cut 7 bases from V and 0 bases from J, with 6 bases between. CDR3 sequence reads: CSANMNTEAFF. The CDR3 coding sequence is TGCAGCGCCAATATGAACACTGAAGCTTTCTTT.

The chain carries TRBV4-2 and TRBJ2-7; D is perhaps TRBD2 (5 bases). CDR1 and CDR2 from the germline V gene are LGHNA and YNFKEQ. This CDR3 is 15 amino acids long. With 0 bases removed from V and 1 base from J, the gap between germline ends came to 10 bases. The CDR3 sequence is CASSQELRGSYEQYF. CDR3 DNA sequence: TGTGCCAGCAGCCAAGAACTCCGGGGTTCCTACGAGCAGTACTTC.

J is TRBJ2-2 and V is TRBV7-2; the D gene is possibly TRBD1 (6 bases). V lost 1 base and J lost 4, with 13 bases in between. CDR1 and CDR2 (germline): SGHTA, FQGNSA. The CDR3 loop spans 16 amino acids. The CDR3 region has the DNA TGTGCCAGCAGCTTAGGACAGGACAGCCTCACCGGGGAGCTGTTTTTT. Amino acid sequence: CASSLGQDSLTGELFF. Full variable domain (remainder filled in from reference TRBV7-2 and TRBJ2-2): GAGVSQSPSNKVTEKGKDVELRCDPISGHTALYWYRQSLGQGLEFLIYFQGNSAPDKSGLPSDRFSAERTGGSVSTLTIQRTQQEDSAVYLCASSLGQDSLTGELFFGEGSRLTVL.

This chain joins TRBV28 and TRBJ2-3, with D maybe TRBD2 (6 bases). This CDR3 has 14 residues. Trimming stripped 5 bases from V and 3 bases from J, with 12 bases between. CDR1 is MDHEN, CDR2 SYDVKM, per germline. The CDR3: CASSAGWYTDTQYF. Here the CDR3 DNA reads TGTGCCAGCAGTGCGGGGTGGTATACAGATACGCAGTATTTT. The full variable domain, rest sourced from reference TRBV28 and TRBJ2-3, is DVKVTQSSRYLVKRTGEKVFLECVQDMDHENMFWYRQDPGLGLRLIYFSYDVKMKEKGDIPEGYSVSREKKERFSLILESASTNQTSMYLCASSAGWYTDTQYFGPGTRLTVL.

V gene TRBV15 combines with J gene TRBJ1-5; 9 positions match TRBD1. Germline lookup yields CDR1 LNHNV and CDR2 YYDKDF (reference sequence). The CDR3 contains 14 residues. V was pared by 5 bases and J by 6 bases, with 5 bases of the junction left unmatched. This CDR3 reads CATSRDRDGQPQHF. In nucleotides, the CDR3 is TGTGCCACCAGCCGGGACAGGGATGGTCAGCCCCAGCATTTT.

This chain connects TRBV19 to TRBJ1-1; 7 bases are shared with TRBD1. Germline V CDR1 and CDR2: LNHDA, SQIVND (reference sequence). Losses at the gene ends were 6 bases for V and 4 bases for J; bases not matched to a gene: 17. The CDR3 length is 17 residues. DNA for the CDR3: TGTGCCAGTAGCCTAGACGAATTTAGGGGGCAGGGCACTGAAGCTTTCTTT. Translated, it gives CASSLDEFRGQGTEAFF.

V is TRBV4-1 and J is TRBJ1-1; 7 bases line up with TRBD1. The germline CDR1 and CDR2 sequences are MGHRA and YSYEKL. J was trimmed by 1 base and V by 1 base; bases with no gene match: 6. The CDR3 extends over 16 amino acids. The CDR3 DNA follows: TGCGCCAGCAGCCAAGGGGCAGGGGGACCGAACACTGAAGCTTTCTTT. This translates into CASSQGAGGPNTEAFF.

V is TRBV27 and J is TRBJ2-3; TRBD2 aligns across 9 bases. The germline V gene encodes CDR1 MNHEY and CDR2 SMNVEV (reference sequence). This CDR3 comprises 20 residues. The junction had 21 bases not matched to a gene; V was cut back by 5 bases and J by 3 bases. The CDR3 DNA sequence: TGTGCCAGCAGTGCACTAGCAGTGCGGGAGGGCCCTCTACGAACAGATACGCAGTATTTT. As protein: CASSALAVREGPLRTDTQYF.